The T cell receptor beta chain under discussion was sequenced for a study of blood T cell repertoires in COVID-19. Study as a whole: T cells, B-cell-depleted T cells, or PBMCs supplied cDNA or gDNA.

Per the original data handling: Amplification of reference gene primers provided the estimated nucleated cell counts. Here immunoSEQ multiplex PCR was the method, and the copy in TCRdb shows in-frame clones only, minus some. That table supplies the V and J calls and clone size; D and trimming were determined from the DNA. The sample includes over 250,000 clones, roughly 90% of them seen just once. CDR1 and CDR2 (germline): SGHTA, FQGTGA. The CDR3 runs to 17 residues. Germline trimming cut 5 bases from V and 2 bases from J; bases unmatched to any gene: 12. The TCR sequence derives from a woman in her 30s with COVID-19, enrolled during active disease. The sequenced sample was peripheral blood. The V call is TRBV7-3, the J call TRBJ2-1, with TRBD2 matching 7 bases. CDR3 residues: CASSVEAGTLPYNEQFF. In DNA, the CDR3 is TGTGCCAGCAGCGTCGAAGCGGGAACCCTCCCCTACAATGAGCAGTTCTTC.